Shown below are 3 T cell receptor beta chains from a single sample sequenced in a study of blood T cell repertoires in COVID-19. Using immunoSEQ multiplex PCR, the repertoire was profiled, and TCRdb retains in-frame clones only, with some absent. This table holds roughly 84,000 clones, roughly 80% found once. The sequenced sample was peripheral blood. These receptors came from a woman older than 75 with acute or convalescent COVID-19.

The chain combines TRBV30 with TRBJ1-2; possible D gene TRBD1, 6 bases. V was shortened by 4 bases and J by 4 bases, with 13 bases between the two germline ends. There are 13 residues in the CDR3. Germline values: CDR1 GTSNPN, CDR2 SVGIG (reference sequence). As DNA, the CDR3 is TGTGCCTGGACCCAGGACAGTCGCTATGGCTACACCTTC. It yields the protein CAWTQDSRYGYTF.

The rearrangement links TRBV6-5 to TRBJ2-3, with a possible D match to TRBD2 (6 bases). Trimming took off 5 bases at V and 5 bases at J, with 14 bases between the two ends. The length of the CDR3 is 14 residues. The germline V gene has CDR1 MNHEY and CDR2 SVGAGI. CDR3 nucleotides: TGTGCCAGCAGTCCCGGGGGAAGGGTAGATACGCAGTATTTT. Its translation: CASSPGGRVDTQYF.

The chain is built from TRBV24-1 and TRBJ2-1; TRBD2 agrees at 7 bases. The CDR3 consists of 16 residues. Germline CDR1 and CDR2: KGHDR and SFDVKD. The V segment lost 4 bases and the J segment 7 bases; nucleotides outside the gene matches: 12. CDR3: CATSDPGGKGINEQFF. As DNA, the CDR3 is TGTGCCACCAGTGACCCCGGGGGGAAAGGGATAAATGAGCAGTTCTTC.